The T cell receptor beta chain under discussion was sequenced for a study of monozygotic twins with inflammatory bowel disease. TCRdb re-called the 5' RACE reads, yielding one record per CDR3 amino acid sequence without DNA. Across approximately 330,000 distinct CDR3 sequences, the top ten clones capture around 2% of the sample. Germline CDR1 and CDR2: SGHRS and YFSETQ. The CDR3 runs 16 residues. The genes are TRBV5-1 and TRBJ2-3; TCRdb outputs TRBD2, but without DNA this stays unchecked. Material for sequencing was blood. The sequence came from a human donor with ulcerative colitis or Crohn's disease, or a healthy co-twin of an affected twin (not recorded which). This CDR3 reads CASSSGAITTGDTQYF.